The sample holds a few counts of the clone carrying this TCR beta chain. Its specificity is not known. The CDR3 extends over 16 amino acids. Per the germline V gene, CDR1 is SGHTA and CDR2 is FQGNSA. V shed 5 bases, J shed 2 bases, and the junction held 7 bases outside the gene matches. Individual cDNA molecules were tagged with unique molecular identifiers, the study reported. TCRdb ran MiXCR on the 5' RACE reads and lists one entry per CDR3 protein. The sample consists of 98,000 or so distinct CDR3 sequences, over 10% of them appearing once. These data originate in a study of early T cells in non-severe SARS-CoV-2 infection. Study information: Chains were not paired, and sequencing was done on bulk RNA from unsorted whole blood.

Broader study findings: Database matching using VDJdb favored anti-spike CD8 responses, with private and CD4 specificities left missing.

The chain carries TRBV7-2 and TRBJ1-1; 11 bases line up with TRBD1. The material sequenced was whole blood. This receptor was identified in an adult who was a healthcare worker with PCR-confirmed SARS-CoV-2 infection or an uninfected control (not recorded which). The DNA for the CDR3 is TGTGCCAGCAGCCAGCCGGGACAGGGGGAAAACACTGAAGCTTTCTTT. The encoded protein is CASSQPGQGENTEAFF.